Listed below are T cell receptor beta chains from one sample, sequenced in a study of T cell responses to AZD1222 COVID-19 vaccine. Generated by immunoSEQ multiplex PCR, the TCRdb table keeps only in-frame clones and is missing some. The sample holds around 210,000 clones, less than 95% seen once. The material sequenced was peripheral blood, taken 28 days after the second dose of the MenACWY control vaccine. The receptor source for this set is an adult who received the MenACWY meningococcal vaccine as a control. Both conserved end residues are part of each CDR3. Each record gives: D gene, V gene, clone size, J gene, CDR3 DNA, CDR3 protein. A D gene is named only where the DNA matches it firmly. Some rows have no size entry. The others give once, few or many, or a class for an expanded clone.

>.|TRBV7-9|.|TRBJ1-4
TGTGCCAGCAGGCCGCAGGGGCCTGAAAAACTGTTTTTT
CASRPQGPEKLFF
>TRBD2|TRBV25-1|.|TRBJ2-3
TGTGCCAGCAGCGGAGAACTAGCGCTTTCAGATACGCAGTATTTT
CASSGELALSDTQYF
>.|TRBV3-1/TRBV3-2|.|TRBJ2-7
TGTGCCAGCAGCCAATCAGGCGGCGAGCAGTACTTC
CASSQSGGEQYF
>.|TRBV28|.|TRBJ2-7
TGTGCCAGCAGCCCCCTTAGGTCCTACGAGCAGTACTTC
CASSPLRSYEQYF
>.|TRBV28|.|TRBJ1-3
TGTGCCAGCAGGCCCCTGTCGGGGGGAGCTGGAAACACCATATATTTT
CASRPLSGGAGNTIYF
>TRBD2|TRBV7-3|.|TRBJ2-3
TGTGCCAGCAGCTCCCGGACTAGCGGGGGCACGCAGTATTTT
CASSSRTSGGTQYF
>.|TRBV6-5|.|TRBJ1-3
TGTGCCAGCAGTTATGATGGCAACCCTGGAAACACCATATATTTT
CASSYDGNPGNTIYF
>.|TRBV3-1/TRBV3-2|.|TRBJ2-1
TGTGCCAGCAGCCATCCCCGGTGGGGGAGCCCCTCCTACAATGAGCAGTTCTTC
CASSHPRWGSPSYNEQFF
>TRBD2|TRBV27|.|TRBJ2-1
TGTGCCAGCAGTCCCGCAGCGGGAGGGTGGAATGAGCAGTTCTTC
CASSPAAGGWNEQFF
>.|TRBV10-3|.|TRBJ2-2
TGTGCCATCAGTGAGAGGGGGATGCCCACCGGGGAGCTGTTTTTT
CAISERGMPTGELFF
>.|TRBV28|.|TRBJ2-5
TGTGCCAGCAGTTTGTTGGGTAATCAAGAGACCCAGTACTTC
CASSLLGNQETQYF
>.|TRBV7-8|.|TRBJ1-2
TGTGCCAGCAGCTTAGCTCGGGTTCCTACTAACTATGGCTACACCTTC
CASSLARVPTNYGYTF
>.|TRBV6-6|.|TRBJ2-5
TGTGCCAGTCTGTCTGGGGGGAGAGGGTTTATAGAGACCCAGTACTTC
CASLSGGRGFIETQYF
>.|TRBV28|.|TRBJ1-2
TGTGCCAGCGGAATGGGAAATGCGGGGGGCTACACCTTC
CASGMGNAGGYTF
>TRBD1|TRBV19|.|TRBJ1-4
TGTGCCAGTAGTTTGCCCGGGACAGGGACTAATGAAAAACTGTTTTTT
CASSLPGTGTNEKLFF
>TRBD1|TRBV15|.|TRBJ1-4
TGTGCCACCAGCGGTGTGGGACAGGGCAGTGAAAAACTGTTTTTT
CATSGVGQGSEKLFF
>.|TRBV7-9|.|TRBJ1-2
TGTGCCAGCAGCCTAGGGGAGGAAAAGCTTGGCTACACCTTC
CASSLGEEKLGYTF
>.|TRBV13|.|TRBJ2-2
TGTGCCAGCAGCTCAACAGGGCAGCGGAGGTACACCGGGGAGCTGTTTTTT
CASSSTGQRRYTGELFF
>.|TRBV12-3/TRBV12-4|once|TRBJ1-3
TGTGCCAGCAGTTTCAACGTCAACACCATATATTTT
CASSFNVNTIYF
>.|TRBV24-1|.|TRBJ1-2
TGTGCCACCAGTGGAGGCTATGGCTACACCTTC
CATSGGYGYTF
>TRBD1|TRBV9|few|TRBJ2-2
TGTGCCAGCAGCGTCAAACAGGGGGTTCCCGGGGAGCTGTTTTTT
CASSVKQGVPGELFF
>TRBD1|TRBV30|.|TRBJ1-3
TGTGCCTGGGGTACAGGGGTTGTTCCTGGAAACACCATATATTTT
CAWGTGVVPGNTIYF
>.|TRBV6-5|once|TRBJ2-3
TGTGCCAGCAGTTACTCCCAGGGGAACACAGATACGCAGTATTTT
CASSYSQGNTDTQYF
>.|TRBV18|.|TRBJ2-5
TGTGCCAGCTCACTCGCCTCAGACAAGGAGACCCAGTACTTC
CASSLASDKETQYF
>.|TRBV6-1|.|TRBJ1-1
TGTGCCAGCAGTGAAGCGAGGACGAACACTGAAGCTTTCTTT
CASSEARTNTEAFF
>.|TRBV19|.|TRBJ1-5
TGTGCCAGTAGCGGAGACACCCTAAATCAGCCCCAGCATTTT
CASSGDTLNQPQHF
>TRBD1|TRBV12-3/TRBV12-4|.|TRBJ2-1
TGTGCCAGCAGTGCACAGGGGAATGAGCAGTTCTTC
CASSAQGNEQFF
>TRBD1|TRBV19|.|TRBJ1-1
TGTGCCAGTACCCAGGACAGGGGGGGGACTGAAGCTTTCTTT
CASTQDRGGTEAFF
>.|TRBV2|.|TRBJ1-2
TGTGCCAGCAATGGGGGTCTGGGCTACACCTTC
CASNGGLGYTF
>TRBD2|TRBV28|.|TRBJ2-7
TGTGCCAGCAGCCCGGGACTAGCGGGAGCCTACGAGCAGTACTTC
CASSPGLAGAYEQYF
>.|TRBV6-5|.|TRBJ2-5
TGTGCCAGCAGTCGTGACACGTCCGGAGAGACCCAGTACTTC
CASSRDTSGETQYF
>TRBD2|TRBV7-2|.|TRBJ2-2
TGTGCCAGCAGCTTAGCAGTCCTAGCGGACACCGGGGAGCTGTTTTTT
CASSLAVLADTGELFF
>TRBD1|TRBV5-1|.|TRBJ1-1
TGCGCCAGCAGCAGGACAGGGGCGATGGGCACTGAAGCTTTCTTT
CASSRTGAMGTEAFF
>TRBD2|TRBV5-1|.|TRBJ2-1
TGCGCCAGCAGCGGGACTAGCGGGAATGAGCAGTTCTTC
CASSGTSGNEQFF
>.|TRBV9|.|TRBJ2-2
TGTGCCACCAGCCGCGGGTTGGACCCGAACACCGGGGAGCTGTTTTTT
CATSRGLDPNTGELFF
>.|TRBV27|.|TRBJ2-7
TGTGCCAGCAGTCCGCTCATGGGGGTGAACTACGAGCAGTACTTC
CASSPLMGVNYEQYF
>TRBD2|TRBV30|.|TRBJ2-1
TGTGCCGGCACTAGCGGGAGCGGCAATGAGCAGTTCTTC
CAGTSGSGNEQFF
>.|TRBV12-3/TRBV12-4|.|TRBJ2-2
TGTGCCAGCAGGATCACCGGGGAGCTGTTTTTT
CASRITGELFF
>TRBD2|TRBV20-1|.|TRBJ2-7
TGCAGTGCTAGTATTAGCGGGATAACTGAAGAGCAGTACTTC
CSASISGITEEQYF
>TRBD2|TRBV3-1/TRBV3-2|.|TRBJ2-7
TGTGCCAGCAGCCAAGAGCGGACTAGCGGGCGGTACGAGCAGTACTTC
CASSQERTSGRYEQYF
>.|TRBV5-1|.|TRBJ1-6
TGCGCCAGCAGCCACGGGACGATAAATTCACCCCTCCACTTT
CASSHGTINSPLHF
>.|TRBV28|.|TRBJ2-7
TGTGCCAGCCGGGGGGCTAGCGCGAATAGCTACGAGCAGTACTTC
CASRGASANSYEQYF
>.|TRBV27|.|TRBJ1-2
TGTGCCAGCAGCCTAGCACAGGGTGATGGCTACACCTTC
CASSLAQGDGYTF
>.|TRBV6-5|.|TRBJ2-7
TGTGCCAGCAGGGTGGAGGGTTGGGGCAACTACGAGCAGTACTTC
CASRVEGWGNYEQYF
>TRBD1|TRBV11-3|.|TRBJ1-2
TGTGCCAGCAGCTGGGGACAGGTCCTTCACTATGGCTACACCTTC
CASSWGQVLHYGYTF
>TRBD1|TRBV2|.|TRBJ1-5
TGTGCCAGCAAAGGGGGCAGCAATCAGCCCCAGCATTTT
CASKGGSNQPQHF
>.|TRBV9|.|TRBJ2-4
TGTGCCAGCAGCGAAGGGACTCTAGCCAAAAACATTCAGTACTTC
CASSEGTLAKNIQYF
>.|TRBV19|.|TRBJ2-5
TGTGCCAGTCGAGGGGGGGAGACCCAGTACTTC
CASRGGETQYF
>TRBD1|TRBV28|.|TRBJ1-2
TGTGCCAGTATTACGGGACAGGGCCCTAACTACTATGGCTACACCTTC
CASITGQGPNYYGYTF
>TRBD1|TRBV25-1|.|TRBJ1-4
TGTGCCAGCAGAGGACAGGTTAATGAAAAACTGTTTTTT
CASRGQVNEKLFF
>.|TRBV9|.|TRBJ2-1
TGTGCCAGCAGCGTTGGGCCCACAACAGGGAACAATGAGCAGTTCTTC
CASSVGPTTGNNEQFF
>.|TRBV4-2|.|TRBJ2-2
TGTGCCAGCAGCTCGACCGGGGGCCGTACTCACACCGGGGAGCTGTTTTTT
CASSSTGGRTHTGELFF
>TRBD1|TRBV30|.|TRBJ1-2
TGTGCCTGGAGTACAGGGGACTGGTATGGCTACACCTTC
CAWSTGDWYGYTF
>.|TRBV5-4|.|TRBJ2-2
TGTGCCAGCAGCTTGGGGAGGGGGCGCACCGGGGAGCTGTTTTTT
CASSLGRGRTGELFF
>.|TRBV11-2|.|TRBJ1-4
TGTGCCAGCAGCTTAAGTTTCAATGAAAAACTGTTTTTT
CASSLSFNEKLFF